Each of the 22 T cell receptor beta chains below was sequenced from the same sample in a study of blood T cell repertoires in COVID-19. TCRdb's table, derived via immunoSEQ multiplex PCR, lists solely in-frame clones and lacks some. The sample comprises approximately 60,000 clones, 70% to 85% of which are singletons, and around a sixth rests with the top ten. The sample comprised peripheral blood. These receptors originate from a man aged 70 or older with active COVID-19.

The V and J genes are TRBV20-1 and TRBJ2-1; D is ambiguous. The V end lost 3 bases, the J end lost 0 bases, and 15 bases lay between the germline ends. The CDR3 extends over 16 amino acids. Germline CDR1 DFQATT, CDR2 SNEGSKA (reference sequence). The CDR3 nucleotides read TGCAGTGCTAGTAATAAGATTTCTAGCTCCTACAATGAGCAGTTCTTC. Translating it yields CSASNKISSSYNEQFF.

The V and J genes are TRBV5-1 and TRBJ2-1; 9 nucleotides agree with TRBD2. This CDR3 is built from 15 residues. The V gene's germline CDR1 is SGHRS and CDR2 YFSETQ. Losses at the gene ends were 0 bases for V and 7 bases for J; bases not matched to a gene: 5. The CDR3 spells CASSLVGLATNEQFF. CDR3 in DNA: TGCGCCAGCAGCTTGGTTGGACTAGCGACGAATGAGCAGTTCTTC.

This chain uses TRBV12-3 or TRBV12-4 with TRBJ2-7; D might be TRBD2 (6 bases). V was pared by 7 bases and J by 1 base, with 11 bases between. This CDR3 contains 13 residues. The CDR3 DNA sequence: TGTGCCAGCATGCCCGCGGGGTCCTACGAGCAGTACTTC. Translated: CASMPAGSYEQYF.

V gene TRBV5-1 combines with J gene TRBJ1-5; 8 nucleotides match TRBD1. The CDR3 runs 15 residues. CDR1 is SGHRS, CDR2 YFSETQ, per germline. V lost 3 bases to trimming and J lost 3 bases; unmatched junction nucleotides: 5. The CDR3 here is CASSSGQGNNQPQHF. The CDR3 DNA follows: TGCGCCAGCAGCTCCGGACAGGGCAACAATCAGCCCCAGCATTTT. Full variable domain (remainder filled in from reference TRBV5-1 and TRBJ1-5): KAGVTQTPRYLIKTRGQQVTLSCSPISGHRSVSWYQQTPGQGLQFLFEYFSETQRNKGNFPGRFSGRQFSNSRSEMNVSTLELGDSALYLCASSSGQGNNQPQHFGDGTRLSIL.

This sequence joins TRBV18 and TRBJ2-1; 7 nucleotides agree with TRBD1. This CDR3 has 14 residues. CDR1 KGHSH and CDR2 LQKENI come from the germline V gene. Trimming cost V 3 bases and J 8 bases; bases outside gene matches: 7. CDR3 residues: CASSPDRLSDEQFF. The CDR3 nucleotides read TGTGCCAGCTCACCGGACAGGCTCTCGGATGAGCAGTTCTTC.

The chain employs TRBV5-1 and TRBJ1-1, with D possibly matching TRBD1 (5 bases). The CDR3 extends over 14 amino acids. V lost 8 bases to trimming and J lost 3 bases, with 17 bases between them. From germline, CDR1 is SGHRS and CDR2 YFSETQ. CDR3 bases: TGCGCCAGTCACCGGGGAGGGGTGGACACTGAAGCTTTCTTT. It encodes CASHRGGVDTEAFF.

V gene TRBV6-2 or TRBV6-3 combines with J gene TRBJ2-1, with 9 positions matching TRBD2. V trimming: 4 bases; J trimming: 2 bases; junction bases outside the gene matches: 3. The CDR3 covers 15 residues. In germline, CDR1 is MNHEY, CDR2 SVGEGT. The CDR3 spells CASSWGLAPYNEQFF. The CDR3 coding sequence is TGTGCCAGCAGTTGGGGACTAGCCCCCTACAATGAGCAGTTCTTC.

The chain combines TRBV27 with TRBJ2-1; 10 nucleotides align to TRBD2. Germline V CDR1 and CDR2: MNHEY, SMNVEV (reference sequence). The CDR3 is made up of 15 amino acids. V shed 10 bases and J 4 bases; nucleotides not matched to a gene: 10. The CDR3 sequence: CATSDRSGGYNEQFF. In nucleotides, the CDR3 is TGTGCCACCAGCGACCGTAGCGGGGGGTACAATGAGCAGTTCTTC.

This chain uses TRBV18 with TRBJ1-1, with D tentatively TRBD1 (6 bases). With 7 bases removed from V and 3 bases from J, the gap between germline ends came to 15 bases. CDR1 is KGHSH and CDR2 is LQKENI in the germline V gene. This CDR3 comprises 14 residues. DNA for the CDR3: TGTGCCAGCTTTTTGGACAGCACACACACTGAAGCTTTCTTT. Its translation: CASFLDSTHTEAFF. Complete variable domain (other parts from reference TRBV18 and TRBJ1-1): NAGVMQNPRHLVRRRGQEARLRCSPMKGHSHVYWYRQLPEEGLKFMVYLQKENIIDESGMPKERFSAEFPKEGPSILRIQQVVRGDSAAYFCASFLDSTHTEAFFGQGTRLTVV.

The V gene is TRBV6-5, the J gene TRBJ2-7; tentative D call: TRBD2 (6 bases). The length of the CDR3 is 12 residues. Germline CDR1 is MNHEY and CDR2 is SVGAGI. Between the trimmed V and J ends, which lost 10 bases and 5 bases, there was a span of 15 bases. The CDR3 here is CATGAGRHEQYF. DNA of the CDR3: TGTGCCACCGGGGCAGGGAGGCACGAGCAGTACTTC.

The V gene is TRBV5-1, the J gene TRBJ2-7; 8 nucleotides line up with TRBD2. This CDR3 has 17 residues. V lost 3 bases, J lost 3 bases, and 14 bases stayed unmatched. The V gene's germline CDR1 is SGHRS and CDR2 YFSETQ. The CDR3 reads CASSSLSSGRGVYEQYF. The CDR3 DNA follows: TGCGCCAGCAGCTCTCTCTCTAGCGGGCGAGGAGTCTACGAGCAGTACTTC.

This chain joins TRBV5-1 and TRBJ2-3; 11 nucleotides align to TRBD2. V dropped 7 bases and J dropped 0; count of bases not matched to a gene: 7. The CDR3 runs 16 residues. CDR1 is SGHRS and CDR2 is YFSETQ in the germline V gene. The CDR3 spells CASSKRLAGSTDTQYF. The CDR3 nucleotides are TGCGCCAGCTCAAAGCGACTAGCGGGGAGCACAGATACGCAGTATTTT.

The gene calls are TRBV10-3 and TRBJ2-7, with a possible D match to TRBD1 (6 bases). This CDR3 is 13 amino acids long. The germline CDR1 and CDR2 sequences are ENHRY and SYGVKD. Between the trimmed V and J ends, which lost 5 bases and 3 bases, there was a span of 11 bases. The CDR3 sequence is CAISSDRGYEQYF. The CDR3 DNA is TGTGCCATCAGTTCGGACAGAGGCTACGAGCAGTACTTC.

This chain joins TRBV4-3 and TRBJ1-2, with D perhaps matching TRBD1 (6 bases). The CDR3 has 15 amino acids. Germline V gives CDR1 LGHNA, CDR2 YSLEER. Trimming took off 1 base at V and 6 bases at J, with 15 bases between the two ends. The CDR3 region has the DNA TGCGCCAGCAGCCAAGCCATGGACCCAGGGGATGGCTACACCTTC. Residues: CASSQAMDPGDGYTF.

The rearrangement links TRBV4-2 to TRBJ2-3; weak D call: TRBD2 (5 bases). The CDR3 sequence is 16 residues long. V lost 0 bases and J 8 bases, leaving 18 bases between the germline ends. CDR1 is LGHNA and CDR2 is YNFKEQ in the germline V gene. The CDR3 DNA reads as TGTGCCAGCAGCCAAGAAGTAGGGATTAGCGTTGTTACGCAGTATTTT. It is translated as CASSQEVGISVVTQYF.

The chain is built from TRBV7-9 and TRBJ1-2, with 8 bases that match TRBD1. CDR1 SEHNR and CDR2 FQNEAQ come from the germline V gene (reference sequence). This CDR3 has 15 residues. Germline trimming cut 2 bases from V and 4 bases from J; bases unmatched to any gene: 6. The CDR3 protein is CASSLPGQEVYGYTF. CDR3 DNA sequence: TGTGCCAGCAGCTTACCGGGACAGGAGGTCTATGGCTACACCTTC.

This clone came up once. V usage is TRBV7-9 and J usage is TRBJ1-1, with 11 bases matching TRBD1. This CDR3 comprises 15 residues. The V segment lost 1 base and the J segment 6 bases; nucleotides outside the gene matches: 4. Germline loops: CDR1 SEHNR, CDR2 FQNEAQ (reference sequence). The CDR3 reads CASSLVWDRGAEAFF. CDR3 sequence (DNA): TGTGCCAGCAGCTTAGTGTGGGACAGGGGGGCTGAAGCTTTCTTT.

V and J are TRBV16 and TRBJ1-1; 11 bases fit TRBD1. The V gene's germline CDR1 is KGHSY and CDR2 FQNENV. V dropped 6 bases and J dropped 8; count of bases not matched to a gene: 5. This CDR3 spans 13 amino acids. CDR3 protein: CASSFRTGGEAFF. CDR3 in DNA: TGTGCCAGCAGTTTCAGGACAGGGGGCGAAGCTTTCTTT.

This clone turned up a few times. The chain couples TRBV7-2 to TRBJ2-7, with 11 positions matching TRBD2. The CDR3 is 16 amino acids. Germline loops: CDR1 SGHTA, CDR2 FQGNSA. Trimming took 5 bases from V and 0 from J; bases not matched to a gene: 6. CDR3 amino acids: CASSQGGLAVSYEQYF. CDR3 nucleotides: TGTGCCAGCAGCCAAGGGGGACTAGCGGTCTCCTACGAGCAGTACTTC.

V and J are TRBV2 and TRBJ2-4; 7 bases match TRBD2. The CDR3 covers 16 residues. Germline CDR1 is SNHLY and CDR2 is FYNNEI. V dropped 4 bases and J dropped 8; count of bases not matched to a gene: 14. DNA of the CDR3: TGTGCCAGCAGTGTCCCCCACGCGGGAGCTGTGGACATTCAGTACTTC. Its protein is CASSVPHAGAVDIQYF.

The DNA of the CDR3 is TGTGCCAGCAGTTTATCGATTTTCTCGGTAGCCGAGACCCAGTACTTC. It yields the protein CASSLSIFSVAETQYF. The rearrangement uses TRBV27 and TRBJ2-5; D is undetermined. The germline V gene encodes CDR1 MNHEY and CDR2 SMNVEV (reference sequence). The CDR3 consists of 16 residues. The V end lost 0 bases, the J end lost 5 bases, and 16 bases lay between the germline ends.

The genes are TRBV7-8 and TRBJ2-5; D remains unclear. The CDR3 length is 13 residues. V lost 2 bases to trimming and J lost 5 bases, with 9 bases between them. In germline, CDR1 is SGHVS, CDR2 FQNEAQ. The CDR3 nucleotides read TGTGCCAGCAGCTTACAGGTATCGGAGACCCAGTACTTC. Protein product: CASSLQVSETQYF.